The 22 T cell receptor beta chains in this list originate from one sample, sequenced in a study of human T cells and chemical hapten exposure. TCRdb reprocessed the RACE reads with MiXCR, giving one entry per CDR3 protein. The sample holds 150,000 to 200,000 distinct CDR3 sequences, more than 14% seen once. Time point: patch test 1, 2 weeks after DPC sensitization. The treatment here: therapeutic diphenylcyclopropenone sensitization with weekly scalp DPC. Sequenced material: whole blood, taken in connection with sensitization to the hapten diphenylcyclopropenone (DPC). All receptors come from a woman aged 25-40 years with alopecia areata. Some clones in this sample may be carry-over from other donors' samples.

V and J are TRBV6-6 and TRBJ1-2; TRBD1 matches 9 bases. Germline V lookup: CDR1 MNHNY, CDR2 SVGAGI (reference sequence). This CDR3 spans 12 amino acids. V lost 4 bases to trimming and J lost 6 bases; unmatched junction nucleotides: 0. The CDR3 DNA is TGTGCCAGCAGTTGGACAGGGGATGGCTACACCTTC. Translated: CASSWTGDGYTF.

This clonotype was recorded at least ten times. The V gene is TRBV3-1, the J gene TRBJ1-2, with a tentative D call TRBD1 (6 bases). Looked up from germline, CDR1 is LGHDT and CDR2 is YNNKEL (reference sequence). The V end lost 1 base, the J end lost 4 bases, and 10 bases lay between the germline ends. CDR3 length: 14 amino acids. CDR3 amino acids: CASSQGQAFYGYTF. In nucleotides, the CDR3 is TGTGCCAGCAGCCAAGGACAGGCCTTCTATGGCTACACCTTC.

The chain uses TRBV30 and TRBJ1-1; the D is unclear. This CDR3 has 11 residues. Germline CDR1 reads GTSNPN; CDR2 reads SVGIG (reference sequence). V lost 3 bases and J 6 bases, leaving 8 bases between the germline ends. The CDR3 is CAWSAQSEAFF. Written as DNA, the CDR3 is TGTGCCTGGAGCGCGCAGTCTGAAGCTTTCTTT.

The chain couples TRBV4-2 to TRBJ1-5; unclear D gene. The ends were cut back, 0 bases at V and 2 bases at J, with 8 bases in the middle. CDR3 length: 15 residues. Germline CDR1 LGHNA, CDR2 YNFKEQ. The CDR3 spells CASSQDAQCNQPQHF. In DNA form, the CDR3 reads TGTGCCAGCAGCCAAGATGCCCAGTGCAATCAGCCCCAGCATTTT.

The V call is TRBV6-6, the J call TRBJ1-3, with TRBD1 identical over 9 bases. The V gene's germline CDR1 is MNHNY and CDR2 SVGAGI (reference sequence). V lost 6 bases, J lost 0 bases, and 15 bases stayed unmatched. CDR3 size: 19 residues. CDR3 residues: CASSRNQGQGLPSGNTIYF. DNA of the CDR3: TGTGCCAGCAGCCGTAATCAAGGACAGGGGCTCCCCTCTGGAAACACCATATATTTT.

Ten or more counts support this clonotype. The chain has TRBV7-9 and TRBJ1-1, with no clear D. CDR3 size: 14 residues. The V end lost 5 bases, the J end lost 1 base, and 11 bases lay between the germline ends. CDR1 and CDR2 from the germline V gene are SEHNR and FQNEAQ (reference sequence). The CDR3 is CASSPLEGNTEAFF. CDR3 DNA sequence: TGTGCCAGCAGCCCCCTGGAGGGGAACACTGAAGCTTTCTTT.

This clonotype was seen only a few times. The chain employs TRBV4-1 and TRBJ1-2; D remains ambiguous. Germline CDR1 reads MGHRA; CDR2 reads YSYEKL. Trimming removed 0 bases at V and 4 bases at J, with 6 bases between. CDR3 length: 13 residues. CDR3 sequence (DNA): TGCGCCAGCAGCCAAGATTTGGGCTATGGCTACACCTTC. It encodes CASSQDLGYGYTF.

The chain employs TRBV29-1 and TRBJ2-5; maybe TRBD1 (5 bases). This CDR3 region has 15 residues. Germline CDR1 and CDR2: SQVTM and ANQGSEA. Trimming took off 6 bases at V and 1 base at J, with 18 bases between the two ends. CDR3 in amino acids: CSVGDPVVVQETQYF. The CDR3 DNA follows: TGCAGCGTAGGGGATCCCGTGGTAGTCCAAGAGACCCAGTACTTC.

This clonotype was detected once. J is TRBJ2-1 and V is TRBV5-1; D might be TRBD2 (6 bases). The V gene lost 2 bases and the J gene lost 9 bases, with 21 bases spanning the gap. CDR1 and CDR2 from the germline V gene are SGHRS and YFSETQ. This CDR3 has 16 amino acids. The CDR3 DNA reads TGCGCCAGCAGCTTAGCGGGCGCAACCCGGCTTACTGAGCAGTTCTTC. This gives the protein CASSLAGATRLTEQFF.

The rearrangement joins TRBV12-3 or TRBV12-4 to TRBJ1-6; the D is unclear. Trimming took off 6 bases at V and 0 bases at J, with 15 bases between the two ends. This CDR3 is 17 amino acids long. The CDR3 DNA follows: TGTGCCAGCAGCACCCTGGGTCCGGGCTCCTATAATTCACCCCTCCACTTT. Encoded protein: CASSTLGPGSYNSPLHF.

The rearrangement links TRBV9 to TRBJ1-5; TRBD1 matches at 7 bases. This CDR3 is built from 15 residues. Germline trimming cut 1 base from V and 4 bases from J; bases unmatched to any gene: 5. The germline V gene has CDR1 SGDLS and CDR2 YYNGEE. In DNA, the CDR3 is TGTGCCAGCAGCGTATCGGACAGGTTTAATCAGCCCCAGCATTTT. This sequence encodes CASSVSDRFNQPQHF.

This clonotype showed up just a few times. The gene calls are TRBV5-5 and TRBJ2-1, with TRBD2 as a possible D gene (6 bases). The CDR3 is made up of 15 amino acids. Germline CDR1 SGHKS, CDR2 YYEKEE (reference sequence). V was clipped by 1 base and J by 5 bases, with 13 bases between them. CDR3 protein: CASSLLVVADNEQFF. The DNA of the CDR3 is TGTGCCAGCAGCTTGTTGGTTGTAGCGGACAATGAGCAGTTCTTC.

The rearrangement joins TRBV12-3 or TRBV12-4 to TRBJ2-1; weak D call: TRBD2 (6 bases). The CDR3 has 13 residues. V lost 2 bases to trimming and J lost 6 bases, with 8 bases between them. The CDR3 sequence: CASSLISGNEQFF. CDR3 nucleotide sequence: TGTGCCAGCAGTTTAATTAGCGGCAATGAGCAGTTCTTC.

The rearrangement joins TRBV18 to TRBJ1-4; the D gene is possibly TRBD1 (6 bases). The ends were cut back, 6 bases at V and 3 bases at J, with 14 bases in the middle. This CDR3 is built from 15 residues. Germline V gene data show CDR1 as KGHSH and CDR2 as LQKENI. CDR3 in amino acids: CASSPVGAANEKLFF. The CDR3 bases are TGTGCCAGCTCCCCAGTGGGGGCGGCTAATGAAAAACTGTTTTTT.

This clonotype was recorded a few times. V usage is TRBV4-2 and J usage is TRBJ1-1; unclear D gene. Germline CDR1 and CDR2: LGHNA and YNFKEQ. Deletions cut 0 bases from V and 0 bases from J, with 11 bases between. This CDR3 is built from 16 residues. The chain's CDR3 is CASSQEARFMNTEAFF. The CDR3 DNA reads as TGTGCCAGCAGCCAAGAGGCCAGATTCATGAACACTGAAGCTTTCTTT.

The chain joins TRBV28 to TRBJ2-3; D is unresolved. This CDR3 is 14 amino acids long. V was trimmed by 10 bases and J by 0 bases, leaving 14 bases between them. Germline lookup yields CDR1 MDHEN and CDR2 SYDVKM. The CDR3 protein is CATKVQESTDTQYF. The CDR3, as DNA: TGTGCCACCAAGGTGCAGGAAAGCACAGATACGCAGTATTTT.

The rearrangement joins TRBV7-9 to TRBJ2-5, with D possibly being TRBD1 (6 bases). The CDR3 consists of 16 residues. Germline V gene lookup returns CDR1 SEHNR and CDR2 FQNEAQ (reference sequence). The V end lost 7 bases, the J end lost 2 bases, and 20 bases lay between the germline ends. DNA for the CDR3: TGTGCCAGCATCCCGGATACGGACAGCAGTCAAGAGACCCAGTACTTC. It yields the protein CASIPDTDSSQETQYF.

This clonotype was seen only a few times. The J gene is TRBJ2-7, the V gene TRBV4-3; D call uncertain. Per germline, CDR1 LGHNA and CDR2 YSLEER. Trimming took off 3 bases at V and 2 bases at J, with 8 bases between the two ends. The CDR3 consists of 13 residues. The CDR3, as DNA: TGCGCCAGCAGCCAGGTACTTACCTACGAGCAGTACTTC. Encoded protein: CASSQVLTYEQYF.

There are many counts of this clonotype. In nucleotides, the CDR3 is TGTGCCAGCAGTTTCCAACAGGGGATCAATCAGCCCCAGCATTTT. Translating gives CASSFQQGINQPQHF. The chain employs TRBV28 and TRBJ1-5; TRBD1 agrees at 7 bases. The CDR3 sequence is 15 residues long. Germline-derived CDR1 and CDR2 are MDHEN and SYDVKM. V lost 3 bases, J lost 3 bases, and 5 bases stayed unmatched. Complete variable domain (other parts from reference TRBV28 and TRBJ1-5): DVKVTQSSRYLVKRTGEKVFLECVQDMDHENMFWYRQDPGLGLRLIYFSYDVKMKEKGDIPEGYSVSREKKERFSLILESASTNQTSMYLCASSFQQGINQPQHFGDGTRLSIL.

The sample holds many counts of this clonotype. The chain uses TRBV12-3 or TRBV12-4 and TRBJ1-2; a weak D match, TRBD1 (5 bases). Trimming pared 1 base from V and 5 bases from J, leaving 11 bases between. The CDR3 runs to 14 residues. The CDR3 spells CASSLGMPGYGYTF. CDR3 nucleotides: TGTGCCAGCAGTTTAGGGATGCCAGGGTATGGCTACACCTTC.

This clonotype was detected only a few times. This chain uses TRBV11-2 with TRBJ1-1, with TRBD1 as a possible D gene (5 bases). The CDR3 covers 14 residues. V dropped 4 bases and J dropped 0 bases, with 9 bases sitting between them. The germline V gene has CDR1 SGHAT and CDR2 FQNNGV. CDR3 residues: CASSYAGLNTEAFF. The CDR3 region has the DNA TGTGCCAGCAGCTACGCAGGGCTGAACACTGAAGCTTTCTTT. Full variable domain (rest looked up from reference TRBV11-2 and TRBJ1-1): EAGVAQSPRYKIIEKRQSVAFWCNPISGHATLYWYQQILGQGPKLLIQFQNNGVVDDSQLPKDRFSAERLKGVDSTLKIQPAKLEDSAVYLCASSYAGLNTEAFFGQGTRLTVV.

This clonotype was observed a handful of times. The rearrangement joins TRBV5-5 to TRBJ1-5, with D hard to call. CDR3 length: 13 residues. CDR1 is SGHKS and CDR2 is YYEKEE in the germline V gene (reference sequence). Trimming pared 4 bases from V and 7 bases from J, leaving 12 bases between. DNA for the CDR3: TGTGCCAGCAGCACTGGGGTGGGGCAGCCCCAGCATTTT. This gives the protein CASSTGVGQPQHF. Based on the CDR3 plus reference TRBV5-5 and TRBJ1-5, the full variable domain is DAGVTQSPTHLIKTRGQQVTLRCSPISGHKSVSWYQQVLGQGPQFIFQYYEKEERGRGNFPDRFSARQFPNYSSELNVNALLLGDSALYLCASSTGVGQPQHFGDGTRLSIL.